Detailed here is one TCR beta chain. Its binding antigen is unknown. Per-base quality was not reported, and no clone a single base away is much larger than it. The immunoSEQ hsTCRB assay version 4, run in survey mode, was used to sequence TCRbeta repertoires from genomic DNA. For TCRbeta sequencing, genomic DNA was diluted to roughly 10 ng/uL, and up to 1 ug was used per sample. The authors processed their data as follows. ImmunoSeq Analyzer 3.0 was used for analysis of TCRbeta data, and diversity was computed on productive nucleotide rearrangements. Using the Immunarch R package, the improved Chao index served to estimate lower-bound TCR diversity and the Gini coefficient served to estimate clonality. Different nucleotide rearrangements encoding the same CDR3beta amino acid sequence were counted as distinct clonotypes. TCRbeta sequences significantly enriched in antigen-responding cells relative to anti-CD3/anti-CD28-activated cells were identified by differential abundance analysis. TCRs were clustered by predicted peptide-MHC specificity with GLIPH2, both within individual participants and across merged participant data sets. The table was pulled from immuneACCESS by TCRdb, which kept in-frame rearrangements only. Such tables lose some clones; where checked, under half of the loss comes from unresolved V genes, and the rest has no known cause. V, J and clone size were drawn from that table, and D and trimming were deduced from the DNA. The sample profile shows 15,000 to 20,000 clones; around three quarters of them were found once. In total, the top ten clones hold roughly 7% of the sample.

The sample's treatment or condition label, in plain terms: suppressive antiretroviral therapy. Lysates of CMV-infected fibroblasts were used at about 9.2 ug/mL for cell stimulation. Responding CD4+ T cells were sorted by upregulation of both CD40 ligand and CD69. HIV-1-infected adults in whom suppressive ART had been started during chronic infection were enrolled as participants. For at least 4 years, participants had undetectable plasma HIV-1 RNA, below 50 copies/mL. To be included, participants needed a CD4+ T cell count above 400 cells/uL and a positive CMV serology. Before stimulation, PBMCs were isolated using density centrifugation and then depleted of CD8+ T cells. CD8-depleted PBMCs were stimulated for around 20 hours with anti-CD28/CD49d costimulation, CD40-blocking antibody and enfuvirtide to prevent new infections. Sorting was done on either a Beckman Coulter MoFlo Legacy or an XDP sorter, and propidium iodide was used to exclude dead cells. Genomic DNA was extracted with the QIAamp DNA Mini Kit for samples above one million cells, otherwise with the Quick-DNA Microprep Kit.

According to the germline V gene, CDR1 reads SGHRS and CDR2 reads YFSETQ. From its cysteine to its phenylalanine, the CDR3 spans 12 amino acids. Here the CDR3 DNA is all that survives: 36 bases in frame from base 1. V is pruned by 2 bases and J by 13 bases, leaving 4 bases of the junction without a gene match. This record belongs to a study of persistence of HIV-infected CD4 T cells (dated by TCRdb to 2019 to 2021). Regarding the study in general: The median time participants had been on suppressive ART was 8 years. Peripheral blood samples of up to roughly 200 mL were collected at multiple time points, except for two participants, who underwent leukapheresis at a single time point. CMV- and HIV-1 Gag-responding CD4+ T cells were isolated from ART-treated individuals so that antigen-driven clonal expansion of HIV-1-infected cells could be examined. The clonality of all cells in each sorted population was assessed by TCRbeta sequencing, whereas the clonality of infected cells was assessed by proviral sequencing. In the cross-participant TCR cluster analysis, roughly 8 participants were included for CMV and more than five participants were included for Gag. Points the paper makes about the study in general: The study involved few individuals and tested only a limited range of antigens. Enrichment of degenerate expanded CDR3beta sequences was found in antigen-responding cells, suggesting convergent selection of CD4+ responses to CMV and Gag. Significantly lower TCRbeta richness was observed in CMV- and Gag-responding cells than in anti-CD3/anti-CD28-responding cells, and higher oligoclonality was observed in CMV-responding cells than in CD3/CD28-stimulated and Gag-responding cells. Because the TCR analyses were done in bulk, restricting them to just the rare CMV-responding cells that actually carried HIV-1 proviruses was not possible. TCR oligoclonality correlated with proviral oligoclonality within the same sorted populations.

The source was CD4+ T cells sorted from PBMCs after approximately 19-hour stimulation, collected from a patient who received antiretroviral therapy. This specimen's cell subset or site label, interpreted: CD40L+CD69+ CD4 T cells responding to CMV lysate. The sequence is built from TRBV5-1 and TRBJ2-1, with 9 bases in between that match TRBD1. This clonotype was sampled from an adult man with HIV who was CMV-seropositive. The DNA is TGCGCCAGCAGCTTAGGACAGGGGAAACAGTTCTTC. It is translated as CASSLGQGKQFF. Outside the CDR3, residues come from the reference TRBV5-1 and TRBJ2-1 proteins, so the full variable domain is: KAGVTQTPRYLIKTRGQQVTLSCSPISGHRSVSWYQQTPGQGLQFLFEYFSETQRNKGNFPGRFSGRQFSNSRSEMNVSTLELGDSALYLCASSLGQGKQFFGPGTRLTVL.